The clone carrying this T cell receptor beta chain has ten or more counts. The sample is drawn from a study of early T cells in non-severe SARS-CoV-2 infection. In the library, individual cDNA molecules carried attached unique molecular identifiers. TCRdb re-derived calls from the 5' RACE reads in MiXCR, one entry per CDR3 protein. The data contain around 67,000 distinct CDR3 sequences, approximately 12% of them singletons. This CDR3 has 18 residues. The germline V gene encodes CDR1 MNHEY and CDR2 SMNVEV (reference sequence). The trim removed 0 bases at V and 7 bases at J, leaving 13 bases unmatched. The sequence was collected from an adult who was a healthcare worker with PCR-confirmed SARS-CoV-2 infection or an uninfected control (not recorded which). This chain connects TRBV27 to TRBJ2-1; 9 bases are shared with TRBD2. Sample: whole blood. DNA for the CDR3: TGTGCCAGCAGTTTATCTCCATCGACTAGCGGTCCGAGGAATGAGCAGTTCTTC. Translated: CASSLSPSTSGPRNEQFF.